This entry is about one TCR beta chain. Its specificity is unknown. The record originates from a study of graft-versus-host responses after intestinal transplantation. The CDR3 spans 16 residues. Germline V gene lookup returns CDR1 MDHEN and CDR2 SYDVKM. Germline trimming cut 6 bases from V and 1 base from J; bases unmatched to any gene: 9. Using immunoSEQ multiplex PCR, the repertoire was profiled, and TCRdb retains in-frame clones only, with some absent. This sample yields 70,000 to 75,000 clones, of which about 90% are seen a single time; just under 2.5% belongs to the top ten. The receptor was isolated from a human donor who received an intestinal transplant. Source: unstimulated CD8+ T cells sorted from spleen or lymph node cells, taken before intestinal transplant. The chain uses TRBV28 and TRBJ2-5; 9 positions match TRBD1. The CDR3 region has the DNA TGTGCCAGCAGCTTTCCCGGGACAGGGATCCAAGAGACCCAGTACTTC. Translating it yields CASSFPGTGIQETQYF.